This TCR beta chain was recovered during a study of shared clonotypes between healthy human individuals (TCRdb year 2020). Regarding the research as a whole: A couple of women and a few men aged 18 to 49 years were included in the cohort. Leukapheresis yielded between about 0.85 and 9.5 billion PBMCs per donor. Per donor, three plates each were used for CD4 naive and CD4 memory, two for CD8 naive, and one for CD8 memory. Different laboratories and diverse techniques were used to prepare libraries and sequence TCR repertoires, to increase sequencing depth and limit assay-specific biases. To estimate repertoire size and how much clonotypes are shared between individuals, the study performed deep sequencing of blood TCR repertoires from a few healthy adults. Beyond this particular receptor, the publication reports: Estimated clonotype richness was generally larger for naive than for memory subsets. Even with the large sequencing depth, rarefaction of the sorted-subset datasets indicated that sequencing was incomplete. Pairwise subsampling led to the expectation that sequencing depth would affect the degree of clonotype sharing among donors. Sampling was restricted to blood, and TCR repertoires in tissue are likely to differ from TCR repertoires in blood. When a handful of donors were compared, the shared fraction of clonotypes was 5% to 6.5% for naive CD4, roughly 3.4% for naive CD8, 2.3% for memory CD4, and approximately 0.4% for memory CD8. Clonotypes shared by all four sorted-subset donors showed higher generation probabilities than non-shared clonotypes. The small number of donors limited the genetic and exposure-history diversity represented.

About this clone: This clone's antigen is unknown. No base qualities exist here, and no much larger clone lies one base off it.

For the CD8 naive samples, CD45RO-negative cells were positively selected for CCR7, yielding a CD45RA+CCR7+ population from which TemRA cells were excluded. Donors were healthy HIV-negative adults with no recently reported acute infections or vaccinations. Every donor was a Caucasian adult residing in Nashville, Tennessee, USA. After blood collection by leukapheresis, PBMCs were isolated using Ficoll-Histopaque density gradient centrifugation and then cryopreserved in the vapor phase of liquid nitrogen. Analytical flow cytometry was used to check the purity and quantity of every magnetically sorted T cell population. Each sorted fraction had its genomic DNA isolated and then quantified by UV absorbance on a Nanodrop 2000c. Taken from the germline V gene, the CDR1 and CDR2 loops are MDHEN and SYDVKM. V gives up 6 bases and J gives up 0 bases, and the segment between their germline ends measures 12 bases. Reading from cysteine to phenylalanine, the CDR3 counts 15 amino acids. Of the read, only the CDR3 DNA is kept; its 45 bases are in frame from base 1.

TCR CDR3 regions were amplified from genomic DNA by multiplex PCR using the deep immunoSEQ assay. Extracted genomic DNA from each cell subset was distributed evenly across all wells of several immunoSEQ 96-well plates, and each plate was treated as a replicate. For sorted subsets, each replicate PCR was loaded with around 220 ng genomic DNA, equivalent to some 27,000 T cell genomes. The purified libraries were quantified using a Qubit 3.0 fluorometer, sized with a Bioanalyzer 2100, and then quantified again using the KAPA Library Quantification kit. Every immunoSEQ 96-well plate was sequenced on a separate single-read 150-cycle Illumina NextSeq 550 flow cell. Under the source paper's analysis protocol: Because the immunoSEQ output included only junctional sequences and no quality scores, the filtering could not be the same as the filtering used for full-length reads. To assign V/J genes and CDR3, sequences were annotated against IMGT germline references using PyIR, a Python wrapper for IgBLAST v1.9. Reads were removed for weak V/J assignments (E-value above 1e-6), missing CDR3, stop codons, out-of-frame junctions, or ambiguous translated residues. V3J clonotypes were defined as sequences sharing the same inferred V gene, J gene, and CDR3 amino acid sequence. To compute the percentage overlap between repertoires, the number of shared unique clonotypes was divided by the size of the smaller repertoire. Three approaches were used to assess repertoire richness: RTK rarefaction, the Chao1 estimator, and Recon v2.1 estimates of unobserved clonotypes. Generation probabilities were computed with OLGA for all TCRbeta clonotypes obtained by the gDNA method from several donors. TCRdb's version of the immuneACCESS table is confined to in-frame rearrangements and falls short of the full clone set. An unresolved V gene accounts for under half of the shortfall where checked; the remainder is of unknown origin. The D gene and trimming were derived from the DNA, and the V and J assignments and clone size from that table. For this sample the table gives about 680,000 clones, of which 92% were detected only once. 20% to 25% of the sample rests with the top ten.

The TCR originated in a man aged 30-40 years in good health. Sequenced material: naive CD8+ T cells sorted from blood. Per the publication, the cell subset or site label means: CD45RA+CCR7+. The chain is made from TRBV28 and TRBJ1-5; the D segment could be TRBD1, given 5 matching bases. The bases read TGTGCCAGCAGACCGACAGCTTTTAGCAATCAGCCCCAGCATTTT. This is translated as CASRPTAFSNQPQHF.